Each of the 21 T cell receptor beta chains below was sequenced from the same sample in a study of regulatory T cells in long-lasting Graves disease. Time point defined: persistent/refractory GD, antithyroid drugs over 5 years with positive TRAb. PBMC-derived RNA was used for the TCR library. CDR3-region Arm-PCR and iRepertoire HTBI primers produced the TCR beta libraries. Each CDR3 protein gets one entry after TCRdb re-called the multiplex PCR reads with MiXCR. The data show about 290,000 distinct CDR3 sequences, 20% to 25% seen once. The material was peripheral blood mononuclear cells (PBMCs), obtained when the disease was refractory, from a patient treated with antithyroid drugs. The receptors were sampled from a female donor with Graves disease.

This clonotype was observed many times. V and J are TRBV28 and TRBJ1-1; TRBD1 might be the D (5 bases). CDR1 and CDR2 from the germline V gene are MDHEN and SYDVKM. This CDR3 spans 15 amino acids. The V gene lost 3 bases and the J gene lost 4 bases, with 15 bases spanning the gap. The CDR3 sequence is CASSLVGRGVTEAFF. DNA for the CDR3: TGTGCCAGCAGTTTGGTCGGTCGGGGGGTCACTGAAGCTTTCTTT.

The V and J genes are TRBV18 and TRBJ2-7; 8 bases are shared with TRBD1. Germline CDR1 KGHSH, CDR2 LQKENI. This CDR3 is built from 16 residues. The V segment lost 6 bases and the J segment 5 bases; nucleotides outside the gene matches: 15. CDR3 sequence reads: CASSQTRTGLLHEQYF. For the CDR3, the DNA is TGTGCCAGCTCGCAGACCCGGACAGGGCTTTTGCACGAGCAGTACTTC. Filled out from reference TRBV18 and TRBJ2-7, the complete variable domain reads NAGVMQNPRHLVRRRGQEARLRCSPMKGHSHVYWYRQLPEEGLKFMVYLQKENIIDESGMPKERFSAEFPKEGPSILRIQQVVRGDSAAYFCASSQTRTGLLHEQYFGPGTRLTVT.

The rearrangement joins TRBV4-1 to TRBJ2-7, with a tentative D call TRBD2 (6 bases). Germline V gene lookup returns CDR1 MGHRA and CDR2 YSYEKL. Trimming cost V 4 bases and J 1 base, with 20 bases left between them. The CDR3 spans 17 residues. CDR3 sequence (DNA): TGCGCCAGCAGCCGTCGAGAATCGGGAGATGGATCCTACGAGCAGTACTTC. This sequence encodes CASSRRESGDGSYEQYF.

The chain recombines TRBV20-1 with TRBJ2-7, with TRBD2 identical over 7 bases. Germline loops: CDR1 DFQATT, CDR2 SNEGSKA (reference sequence). V trimming: 0 bases; J trimming: 9 bases; junction bases outside the gene matches: 11. The CDR3 totals 14 residues. The DNA of the CDR3 is TGCAGTGCTAGAGATCTCACGGGAGGAAACGGGCAGTACTTC. Protein: CSARDLTGGNGQYF.

This clonotype has a count of ten or more. The chain uses TRBV7-2 and TRBJ1-6, with a tentative D call TRBD1 (6 bases). Germline lookup yields CDR1 SGHTA and CDR2 FQGNSA. The CDR3 length is 14 residues. V lost 5 bases and J 8 bases, leaving 13 bases between the germline ends. CDR3 DNA sequence: TGTGCCAGCAGCCCAGGGGCCGGAGATTCACCCCTCCACTTT. Its translation is CASSPGAGDSPLHF.

The chain has TRBV7-9 and TRBJ2-1; D gene unclear. Trimming removed 3 bases from V and 2 bases from J, with 8 bases in between. CDR1 SEHNR and CDR2 FQNEAQ come from the germline V gene (reference sequence). The CDR3 loop spans 14 amino acids. CDR3 loop: CASSFGVTYNEQFF. CDR3 sequence (DNA): TGTGCCAGCAGCTTTGGTGTTACCTACAATGAGCAGTTCTTC.

This clonotype was picked up a small number of times. The chain recombines TRBV19 with TRBJ2-7; TRBD2 aligns across 7 bases. Per germline, CDR1 LNHDA and CDR2 SQIVND (reference sequence). The junction had 8 bases not matched to a gene; V was cut back by 6 bases and J by 0 bases. The CDR3 runs to 15 residues. The CDR3 loop reads CASSRGEGLSYEQYF. The CDR3 nucleotides are TGTGCCAGTAGCCGGGGGGAGGGACTCTCCTACGAGCAGTACTTC.

This clonotype was found many times. The genes are TRBV2 and TRBJ2-6; D call uncertain. The V and J ends lost 2 bases and 1 base respectively, with 6 bases between them. Germline assignment: CDR1 SNHLY and CDR2 FYNNEI. This CDR3 is built from 15 residues. CDR3 residues: CASSEKASGANVLTF. CDR3 DNA sequence: TGTGCCAGCAGTGAAAAGGCATCTGGGGCCAACGTCCTGACTTTC. Full variable domain (remainder filled in from reference TRBV2 and TRBJ2-6): EPEVTQTPSHQVTQMGQEVILRCVPISNHLYFYWYRQILGQKVEFLVSFYNNEISEKSEIFDDQFSVERPDGSNFTLKIRSTKLEDSAMYFCASSEKASGANVLTFGAGSRLTVL.

This clonotype was found a few times. The V gene is TRBV4-3, the J gene TRBJ1-4; the D is unclear. The germline V and J ends were trimmed by 0 bases and 8 bases, with 19 bases remaining between them. The CDR3 consists of 17 residues. CDR1 and CDR2 (germline): LGHNA, YSLEER. The CDR3 DNA follows: TGCGCCAGCAGCCAAGATAAGGGATTTTGGCCCGACGAAAAACTGTTTTTT. Translated, it gives CASSQDKGFWPDEKLFF.

This clonotype was detected many times. Here the CDR3 DNA reads TGTGCCAGCTCTCTGGGGAACTATGGCTACACCTTC. It encodes CASSLGNYGYTF. The chain has TRBV7-8 and TRBJ1-2; D remains ambiguous. This CDR3 is 12 amino acids long. V lost 8 bases to trimming and J lost 2 bases, with 9 bases between them. The germline CDR1 and CDR2 sequences are SGHVS and FQNEAQ.

This clonotype was seen many times. The CDR3 coding sequence is TGTGCCAGCAGCCTCGGGGGGAACATTCAGTACTTC. Translated, it gives CASSLGGNIQYF. The V gene is TRBV7-2, the J gene TRBJ2-4, with 7 bases fitting TRBD2. J gave up 7 bases and V 5 bases, and 2 bases lay outside the gene matches. The CDR3 covers 12 residues. Germline CDR1 and CDR2: SGHTA and FQGNSA.

V usage is TRBV7-9 and J usage is TRBJ2-5; D perhaps matches TRBD1 (6 bases). Deletions cut 0 bases from V and 10 bases from J, with 9 bases between. From germline, CDR1 is SEHNR and CDR2 FQNEAQ (reference sequence). This CDR3 is built from 12 residues. The CDR3 DNA reads TGTGCCAGCAGCTTAGCGAAGGGGGACCAGTACTTC. This codes for CASSLAKGDQYF.

The chain links TRBV9 to TRBJ2-5; 7 bases agree with TRBD2. V dropped 4 bases and J dropped 2; count of bases not matched to a gene: 5. Looked up from germline, CDR1 is SGDLS and CDR2 is YYNGEE. The CDR3 consists of 14 residues. DNA of the CDR3: TGTGCCAGCAGCACCACTAGCGATCAAGAGACCCAGTACTTC. It encodes CASSTTSDQETQYF.

There are a few counts of this clonotype. This sequence joins TRBV28 and TRBJ2-1, with 10 bases aligning to TRBD1. The CDR3 sequence is 14 residues long. The V gene's germline CDR1 is MDHEN and CDR2 SYDVKM. V trimming: 5 bases; J trimming: 7 bases; junction bases outside the gene matches: 5. The CDR3 loop is CASSDRGPTNEQFF. In DNA, the CDR3 is TGTGCCAGCAGTGACAGGGGGCCGACGAATGAGCAGTTCTTC.

This clonotype was seen ten or more times. This chain connects TRBV12-3 or TRBV12-4 to TRBJ1-4; D perhaps matches TRBD1 (5 bases). The CDR3 is made up of 17 amino acids. The germline V and J ends were trimmed by 2 bases and 3 bases, with 16 bases remaining between them. The CDR3 DNA reads TGTGCCAGCAGTTTATTTGCCCCCGACAGCCCTAATGAAAAACTGTTTTTT. This sequence encodes CASSLFAPDSPNEKLFF.

This clonotype was counted ten times or more. The chain is built from TRBV6-1 and TRBJ2-7, with D perhaps matching TRBD2 (5 bases). Germline V gene lookup returns CDR1 MNHNS and CDR2 SASEGT. The CDR3 contains 14 residues. V gave up 6 bases and J gave up 2 bases, with 14 bases separating them. In nucleotides, the CDR3 is TGTGCCAGCAGGAGGGCCGCGACGGCCTACGAGCAGTACTTC. It is translated as CASRRAATAYEQYF.

At least ten counts were recorded for this clonotype. The genes are TRBV20-1 and TRBJ2-7; weak D call: TRBD1 (5 bases). From germline, CDR1 is DFQATT and CDR2 SNEGSKA (reference sequence). This CDR3 spans 14 amino acids. Trimming pared 4 bases from V and 2 bases from J, leaving 15 bases between. The CDR3 DNA sequence: TGCAGTGCTACCAATACCAGGGAAACCTACGAGCAGTACTTC. It is translated as CSATNTRETYEQYF.

The chain joins TRBV11-2 to TRBJ2-2; D is uncertain. There are 15 residues in the CDR3. V lost 1 base to trimming and J lost 5 bases, with 11 bases between them. CDR1 and CDR2 from the germline V gene are SGHAT and FQNNGV. CDR3 nucleotides: TGTGCCAGCAGCTTAGGACGGCGAGAAACCGGGGAGCTGTTTTTT. It specifies CASSLGRRETGELFF.

This clonotype was counted at least ten times. J is TRBJ2-5 and V is TRBV12-3 or TRBV12-4; weak D call: TRBD1 (7 bases). This CDR3 comprises 16 residues. Trimming took off 1 base at V and 1 base at J, with 13 bases between the two ends. The CDR3 spells CASSLGGTVFQETQYF. In DNA, the CDR3 is TGTGCCAGCAGTTTAGGCGGGACAGTGTTCCAAGAGACCCAGTACTTC.

This clonotype was recorded at least ten times. J is TRBJ2-7 and V is TRBV11-2; a weak D match, TRBD1 (6 bases). The V gene lost 5 bases and the J gene lost 5 bases, with 19 bases spanning the gap. Germline CDR1 SGHAT, CDR2 FQNNGV. The CDR3 sequence is 15 residues long. The CDR3 nucleotides read TGTGCCAGCAGCCCAAGCGTAAGTGGGGGCCACGAGCAGTACTTC. The encoded protein is CASSPSVSGGHEQYF.

This clonotype has just a few counts. The V call is TRBV7-9, the J call TRBJ2-7; 7 bases agree with TRBD2. This CDR3 is built from 15 residues. The germline V gene has CDR1 SEHNR and CDR2 FQNEAQ (reference sequence). With V trimmed by 5 bases and J by 6 bases, 13 bases remained unmatched. CDR3 loop: CASSPLGSGQVEQYF. In DNA, the CDR3 is TGTGCCAGCAGCCCGCTGGGTAGCGGGCAAGTCGAGCAGTACTTC.